This T cell receptor beta chain stems from a study of blood T cell repertoires in COVID-19. Between the trimmed V and J ends, which lost 4 bases and 6 bases, there was a span of 17 bases. CDR3 length equals 15 residues. CDR1 and CDR2 from the germline V gene are SNHLY and FYNNEI. TCRdb's table, derived via immunoSEQ multiplex PCR, lists solely in-frame clones and lacks some. The sample has under 85,000 clones; more than 75% are singletons. The sequencing sample was made of peripheral blood. This clonotype was sampled from a man between 40 and 49 years old with COVID-19, enrolled during active disease. The rearrangement joins TRBV2 to TRBJ2-3; weak D call: TRBD2 (6 bases). The CDR3, as DNA: TGTGCCAGCAGTGTGCAGGGACTCGAGGGCGATACGCAGTATTTT. Translating it yields CASSVQGLEGDTQYF.